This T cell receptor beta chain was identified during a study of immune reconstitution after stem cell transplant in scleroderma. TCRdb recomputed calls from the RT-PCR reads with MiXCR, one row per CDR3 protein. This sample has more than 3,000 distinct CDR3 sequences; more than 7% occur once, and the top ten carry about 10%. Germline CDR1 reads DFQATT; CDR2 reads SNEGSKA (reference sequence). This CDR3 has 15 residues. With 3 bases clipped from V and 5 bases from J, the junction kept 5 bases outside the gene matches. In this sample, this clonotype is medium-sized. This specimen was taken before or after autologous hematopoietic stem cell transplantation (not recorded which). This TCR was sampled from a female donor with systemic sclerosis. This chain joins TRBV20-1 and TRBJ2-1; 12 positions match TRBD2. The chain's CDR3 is CSARGGLAGHNEQFF. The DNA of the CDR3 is TGCAGTGCTAGGGGAGGACTAGCGGGGCACAATGAGCAGTTCTTC.